These 27 T cell receptor beta chains were all obtained from the same sample, sequenced in a study of OX40 agonist ivuxolimab in advanced cancers. TCRdb keeps only in-frame clones here, not all; method: immunoSEQ multiplex PCR. Among 75,000 to 80,000 clones listed, 87% were seen once. The sample in question was CD4+ or CD8+ T cells sorted from blood, obtained in a trial of the OX40 agonist ivuxolimab. All receptors come from an adult with an advanced solid tumor such as melanoma, head and neck, liver or kidney cancer.

V is TRBV2 and J is TRBJ1-5; TRBD1 matches 8 bases. CDR1 is SNHLY, CDR2 FYNNEI, per germline. V was clipped by 2 bases and J by 4 bases; unmatched bases: 1. CDR3 size: 14 residues. Written as DNA, the CDR3 is TGTGCCAGCAGTGAAAGACAGGGGAATCAGCCCCAGCATTTT. Amino acids: CASSERQGNQPQHF.

This chain joins TRBV25-1 and TRBJ2-5, with 10 bases identical to TRBD1. The V gene end was trimmed by 6 bases and the J gene end by 2 bases; junction bases not matched to a gene: 3. The CDR3 extends over 14 amino acids. CDR1 MGHDK and CDR2 SYGVNS come from the germline V gene. CDR3 coding DNA: TGTGCCAGCAGGGACAGGGGGGGTCAAGAGACCCAGTACTTC. Protein product: CASRDRGGQETQYF.

J is TRBJ2-7 and V is TRBV20-1, with D tentatively TRBD1 or TRBD2 (5 bases each). The germline CDR1 and CDR2 sequences are DFQATT and SNEGSKA (reference sequence). The V end lost 0 bases, the J end lost 9 bases, and 9 bases lay between the germline ends. The CDR3 has 11 amino acids. The CDR3, as DNA: TGCAGTGCTAGAGAGGGGGAGTGGCAGTACTTC. Its translation: CSAREGEWQYF.

The gene calls are TRBV5-1 and TRBJ2-1, with 7 nucleotides matching TRBD2. Germline CDR1 SGHRS, CDR2 YFSETQ. This CDR3 contains 14 residues. Trimming at V came to 2 bases and at J to 10 bases, leaving 9 bases not matched to a gene. Here the CDR3 DNA reads TGCGCCAGCAGCTTTGCGGGAGCCGCTTGGGAGCAGTTCTTC. Translated: CASSFAGAAWEQFF.

CDR3 in amino acids: CASSLEVGQETQYF. The CDR3 region has the DNA TGTGCCAGCAGCTTAGAGGTCGGACAAGAGACCCAGTACTTC. This rearrangement joins TRBV7-2 to TRBJ2-5; D is unresolved. The CDR3 is made up of 14 amino acids. V was clipped by 1 base and J by 2 bases, with 8 bases between them. Germline CDR1 and CDR2: SGHTA and FQGNSA. Combining the CDR3 with reference TRBV7-2 and TRBJ2-5 gives the whole variable domain GAGVSQSPSNKVTEKGKDVELRCDPISGHTALYWYRQSLGQGLEFLIYFQGNSAPDKSGLPSDRFSAERTGGSVSTLTIQRTQQEDSAVYLCASSLEVGQETQYFGPGTRLLVL.

This chain uses TRBV13 with TRBJ2-3; D ambiguous. Trimming stripped 5 bases from V and 2 bases from J, with 11 bases between. The CDR3 length is 14 residues. From germline, CDR1 is PRHDT and CDR2 FYEKMQ (reference sequence). Here the CDR3 DNA reads TGTGCCAGCAGCCATCCGACCTCCACAGATACGCAGTATTTT. It is translated as CASSHPTSTDTQYF. The complete variable domain, with remaining parts taken from reference TRBV13 and TRBJ2-3, reads AAGVIQSPRHLIKEKRETATLKCYPIPRHDTVYWYQQGPGQDPQFLISFYEKMQSDKGSIPDRFSAQQFSDYHSELNMSSLELGDSALYFCASSHPTSTDTQYFGPGTRLTVL.

The chain has TRBV19 and TRBJ2-5; D gene uncertain. Trimming took 5 bases from V and 5 from J, leaving 12 bases between them. The CDR3 sequence is 13 residues long. Germline V gives CDR1 LNHDA, CDR2 SQIVND (reference sequence). The CDR3 bases are TGTGCCAGTAGTCGGGCGGCCGGCGAGACCCAGTACTTC. Amino acids: CASSRAAGETQYF.

The rearrangement joins TRBV5-5 to TRBJ1-3, with D possibly being TRBD1 (6 bases). V lost 0 bases and J lost 4, with 11 bases in between. The CDR3 length is 15 residues. Germline lookup yields CDR1 SGHKS and CDR2 YYEKEE (reference sequence). The CDR3 nucleotides read TGTGCCAGCAGCTTGGTAGCAGGGGACGGAAACACCATATATTTT. Translation: CASSLVAGDGNTIYF.

The chain employs TRBV30 and TRBJ2-5; the match to TRBD1 covers 11 bases. This CDR3 comprises 16 residues. Germline CDR1 GTSNPN, CDR2 SVGIG (reference sequence). With V trimmed by 0 bases and J by 5 bases, 8 bases remained unmatched. Written as DNA, the CDR3 is TGTGCCTGGAGTGTACCTCGGACAGGGGGCGGGGAGACCCAGTACTTC. Its protein is CAWSVPRTGGGETQYF.

The rearrangement uses TRBV19 and TRBJ2-2; D not resolved. Trimming shortened V by 6 bases and J by 5 bases, and 10 bases separated the two germline ends. In germline, CDR1 is LNHDA, CDR2 SQIVND (reference sequence). There are 13 residues in the CDR3. The CDR3: CASSPGRTGELFF. The CDR3 DNA reads as TGTGCCAGTAGCCCCGGACGGACCGGGGAGCTGTTTTTT.

CDR3 in amino acids: CAWSGTSTGEQFF. The CDR3 bases are TGTGCCTGGAGTGGGACTAGCACGGGGGAGCAGTTCTTC. J is TRBJ2-1 and V is TRBV30; TRBD2 matches at 8 bases. V lost 1 base to trimming and J lost 10 bases; unmatched junction nucleotides: 6. CDR1 GTSNPN and CDR2 SVGIG come from the germline V gene (reference sequence). This CDR3 contains 13 residues.

V gene TRBV9 combines with J gene TRBJ2-4; tentative D call: TRBD1 (6 bases). Trimming removed 4 bases at V and 5 bases at J, with 22 bases between. CDR1 is SGDLS, CDR2 YYNGEE, per germline. This CDR3 has 17 amino acids. The CDR3 protein is CASSSGMGAPGQNIQYF. In DNA form, the CDR3 reads TGTGCCAGCAGCTCCGGGATGGGGGCGCCTGGCCAAAACATTCAGTACTTC.

In this sample, this clone turned up once. V gene TRBV6-1 combines with J gene TRBJ1-4, with D unclear. The CDR3 spans 14 residues. Trimming stripped 3 bases from V and 4 bases from J, with 9 bases between. From germline, CDR1 is MNHNS and CDR2 SASEGT. The CDR3 DNA reads as TGTGCCAGCAGTGACCCACAGATTAATGAAAAACTGTTTTTT. Amino acids: CASSDPQINEKLFF.

The chain uses TRBV15 and TRBJ1-1; TRBD1 agrees at 9 bases. There are 16 residues in the CDR3. CDR1 is LNHNV and CDR2 is YYDKDF in the germline V gene (reference sequence). The V and J ends lost 4 bases and 1 base, in that order; junction bases with no gene match: 7. CDR3 protein: CATSTDYRGRNTEAFF. In nucleotides, the CDR3 is TGTGCCACCAGCACCGATTACAGGGGGCGGAACACTGAAGCTTTCTTT.

The chain links TRBV14 to TRBJ1-1, with TRBD1 matching 7 bases. CDR1 and CDR2 (germline): SGHDN, FVKESK. This CDR3 contains 13 residues. J was trimmed by 5 bases and V by 6 bases; bases with no gene match: 6. This chain's CDR3 is CASRLRGGTEAFF. CDR3 DNA: TGTGCCAGCAGGCTCAGGGGGGGGACTGAAGCTTTCTTT. Using reference TRBV14 and TRBJ1-1 for the parts outside the CDR3, the full variable domain is EAGVTQFPSHSVIEKGQTVTLRCDPISGHDNLYWYRRVMGKEIKFLLHFVKESKQDESGMPNNRFLAERTGGTYSTLKVQPAELEDSGVYFCASRLRGGTEAFFGQGTRLTVV.

The chain uses TRBV5-1 and TRBJ2-3; 9 bases agree with TRBD2. This CDR3 has 16 residues. The ends lost 0 bases at V and 2 bases at J; junction bases unmatched: 4. Germline CDR1 reads SGHRS; CDR2 reads YFSETQ. The CDR3 sequence is CASSLGSSGITDTQYF. CDR3 in DNA: TGCGCCAGCAGCTTGGGTTCTAGCGGGATCACAGATACGCAGTATTTT.

The V gene is TRBV6-5, the J gene TRBJ1-2; D is possibly TRBD1 (5 bases). There are 13 residues in the CDR3. V lost 6 bases, J lost 7 bases, and 15 bases lay in between. Germline lookup yields CDR1 MNHEY and CDR2 SVGAGI. CDR3 nucleotides: TGTGCCAGCAGGGGCCAGGGAGTCCGTGGCTACACCTTC. The encoded protein is CASRGQGVRGYTF.

This chain connects TRBV5-6 to TRBJ2-2; 7 bases line up with TRBD2. J gave up 1 base and V 2 bases, and 14 bases lay outside the gene matches. The CDR3 has 19 residues. Germline CDR1 is SGHDT and CDR2 is YYEEEE. The CDR3 sequence: CASSFGGGPGLGNTGELFF. The CDR3 DNA sequence: TGTGCCAGCAGCTTTGGGGGAGGGCCGGGTTTGGGGAACACCGGGGAGCTGTTTTTT.

This sequence joins TRBV19 and TRBJ1-2, with D tentatively TRBD1 (6 bases). This CDR3 is 14 amino acids long. Germline CDR1 LNHDA, CDR2 SQIVND (reference sequence). V lost 7 bases to trimming and J lost 0 bases, with 12 bases between them. The CDR3 DNA reads as TGTGCCAGTACCTCGAGGGGGACTAACTATGGCTACACCTTC. It encodes CASTSRGTNYGYTF.

This clone came up once. The CDR3 bases are TGCAGCGTTGTGGGGGCCGGGGAGCTGTTTTTT. This codes for CSVVGAGELFF. The chain uses TRBV29-1 and TRBJ2-2; possibly TRBD1 or TRBD2 for D (5 bases each). CDR3 size: 11 residues. The V gene lost 4 bases and the J gene lost 6 bases, with 6 bases spanning the gap. Germline CDR1 and CDR2: SQVTM and ANQGSEA.

The chain recombines TRBV6-5 with TRBJ1-5; D unresolved. The CDR3 length is 11 residues. Germline lookup yields CDR1 MNHEY and CDR2 SVGAGI. Trimming stripped 6 bases from V and 9 bases from J, with 9 bases between. Here the CDR3 DNA reads TGTGCCAGCAGCTCCTCGGGGCCCCAGCATTTT. It translates to CASSSSGPQHF.

This chain joins TRBV11-2 and TRBJ1-1, with D perhaps matching TRBD1 (5 bases). The V and J ends lost 0 bases and 0 bases respectively, with 8 bases between them. The CDR3 has 15 amino acids. Germline lookup yields CDR1 SGHAT and CDR2 FQNNGV. The CDR3 sequence is CASSLDAGLNTEAFF. The CDR3 nucleotides read TGTGCCAGCAGCTTAGATGCAGGGCTGAACACTGAAGCTTTCTTT.

The J gene is TRBJ2-1, the V gene TRBV25-1, with a possible D match to TRBD2 (7 bases). The V gene's germline CDR1 is MGHDK and CDR2 SYGVNS. The ends were cut back, 0 bases at V and 8 bases at J, with 14 bases in the middle. The CDR3 is made up of 15 amino acids. CDR3 amino acids: CASSEYRTRGDEQFF. The CDR3 bases are TGTGCCAGCAGTGAATACAGGACTAGGGGGGATGAGCAGTTCTTC. The whole variable domain, remainder taken from reference TRBV25-1 and TRBJ2-1, is EADIYQTPRYLVIGTGKKITLECSQTMGHDKMYWYQQDPGMELHLIHYSYGVNSTEKGDLSSESTVSRIRTEHFPLTLESARPSHTSQYLCASSEYRTRGDEQFFGPGTRLTVL.

Only one count was recorded for this clone. The DNA is omitted, as the CDR3 cannot be located on it reliably, and the CDR3 follows TCRdb's listing. The genes are TRBV27 and TRBJ2-7; the listed D gene, TRBD2, was not tested against the DNA. CDR1 is MNHEY, CDR2 SMNVEV, per germline (reference sequence). The CDR3 adds up to 11 amino acids, both ends counted. CDR3: CASSTSGRQYF.

The J gene is TRBJ2-5, the V gene TRBV4-1; weak D call: TRBD2 (6 bases). V was pared by 5 bases and J by 4 bases, with 20 bases between. The germline V gene has CDR1 MGHRA and CDR2 YSYEKL. The CDR3 is 16 amino acids. The DNA of the CDR3 is TGCGCCAGCAGCTTCCCCGGAAGGAGGGGAAGAGAGACCCAGTACTTC. This gives the protein CASSFPGRRGRETQYF.

The V call is TRBV6-5, the J call TRBJ1-3; the match to TRBD1 covers 7 bases. The CDR3 sequence is 14 residues long. Losses at the gene ends were 6 bases for V and 4 bases for J; bases not matched to a gene: 6. Per germline, CDR1 MNHEY and CDR2 SVGAGI. CDR3 in amino acids: CASSTGTAGNTIYF. The CDR3 coding sequence is TGTGCCAGCAGCACCGGGACAGCCGGAAACACCATATATTTT.

The chain's CDR3 is CASSFSVSANYGYTF. In DNA form, the CDR3 reads TGTGCCAGCAGCTTTTCAGTCTCGGCTAACTATGGCTACACCTTC. This sequence joins TRBV11-2 and TRBJ1-2; D ambiguous. Germline CDR1 reads SGHAT; CDR2 reads FQNNGV. This CDR3 spans 15 amino acids. Between the trimmed V and J ends, which lost 3 bases and 0 bases, there was a span of 11 bases.